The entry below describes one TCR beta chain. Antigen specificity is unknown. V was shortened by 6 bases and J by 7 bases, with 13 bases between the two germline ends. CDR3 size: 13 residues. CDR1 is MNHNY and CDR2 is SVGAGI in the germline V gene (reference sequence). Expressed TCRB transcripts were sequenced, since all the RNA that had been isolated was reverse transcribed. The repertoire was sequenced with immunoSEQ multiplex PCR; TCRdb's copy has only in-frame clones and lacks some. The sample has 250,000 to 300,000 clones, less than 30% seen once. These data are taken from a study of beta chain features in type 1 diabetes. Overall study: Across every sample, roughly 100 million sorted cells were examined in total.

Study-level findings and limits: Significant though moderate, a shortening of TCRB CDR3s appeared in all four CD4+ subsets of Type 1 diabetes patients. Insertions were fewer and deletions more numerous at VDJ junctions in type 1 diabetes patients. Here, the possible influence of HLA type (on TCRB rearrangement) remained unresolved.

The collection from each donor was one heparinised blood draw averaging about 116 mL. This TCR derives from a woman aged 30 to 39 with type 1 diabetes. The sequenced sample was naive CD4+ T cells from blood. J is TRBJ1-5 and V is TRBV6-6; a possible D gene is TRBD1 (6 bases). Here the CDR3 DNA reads TGTGCCAGCAGGATAGGACAGACCCAGCCCCAGCATTTT. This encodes CASRIGQTQPQHF.